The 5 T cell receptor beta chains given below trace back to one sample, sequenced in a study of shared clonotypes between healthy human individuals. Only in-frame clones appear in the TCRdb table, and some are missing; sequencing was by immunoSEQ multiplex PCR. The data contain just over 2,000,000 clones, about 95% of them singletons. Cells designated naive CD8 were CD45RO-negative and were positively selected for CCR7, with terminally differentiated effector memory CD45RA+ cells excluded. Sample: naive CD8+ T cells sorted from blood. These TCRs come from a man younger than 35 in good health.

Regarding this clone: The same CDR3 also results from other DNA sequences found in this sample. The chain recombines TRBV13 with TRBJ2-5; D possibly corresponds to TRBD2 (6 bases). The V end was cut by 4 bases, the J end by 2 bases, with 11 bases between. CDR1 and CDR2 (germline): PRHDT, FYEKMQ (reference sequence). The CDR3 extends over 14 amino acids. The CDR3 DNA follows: TGTGCCAGCAGCTCCCGGGACTCTCAAGAGACCCAGTACTTC. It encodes CASSSRDSQETQYF.

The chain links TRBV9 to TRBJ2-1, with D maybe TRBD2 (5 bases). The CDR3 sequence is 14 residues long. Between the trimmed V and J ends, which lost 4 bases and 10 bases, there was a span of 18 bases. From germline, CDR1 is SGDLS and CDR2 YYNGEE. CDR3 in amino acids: CASSPLVEGNEQFF. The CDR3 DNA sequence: TGTGCCAGCAGCCCCTTAGTCGAGGGAAACGAGCAGTTCTTC.

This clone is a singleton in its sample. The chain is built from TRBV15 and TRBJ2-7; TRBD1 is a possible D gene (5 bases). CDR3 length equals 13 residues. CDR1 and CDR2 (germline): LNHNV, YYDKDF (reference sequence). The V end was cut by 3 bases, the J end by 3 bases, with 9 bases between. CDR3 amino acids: CATSSRQFYEQYF. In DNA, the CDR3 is TGTGCCACCAGCAGTAGACAGTTCTACGAGCAGTACTTC. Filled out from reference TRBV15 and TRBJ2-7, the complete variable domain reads DAMVIQNPRYQVTQFGKPVTLSCSQTLNHNVMYWYQQKSSQAPKLLFHYYDKDFNNEADTPDNFQSRRPNTSFCFLDIRSPGLGDTAMYLCATSSRQFYEQYFGPGTRLTVT.

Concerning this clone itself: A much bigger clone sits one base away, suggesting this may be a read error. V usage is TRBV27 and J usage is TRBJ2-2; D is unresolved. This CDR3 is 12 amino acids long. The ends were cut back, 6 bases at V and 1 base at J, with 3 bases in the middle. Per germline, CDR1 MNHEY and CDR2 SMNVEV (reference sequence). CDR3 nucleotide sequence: TGTGCCAGCAGGGAGAACACCGGGGAGCTGTTTTTT. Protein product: CASRENTGELFF.

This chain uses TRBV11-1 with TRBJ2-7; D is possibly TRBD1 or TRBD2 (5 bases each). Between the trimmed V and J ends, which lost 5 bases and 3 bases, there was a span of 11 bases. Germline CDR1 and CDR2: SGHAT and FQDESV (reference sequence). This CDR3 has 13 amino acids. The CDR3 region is CASSPDGGYEQYF. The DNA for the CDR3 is TGTGCCAGCAGCCCGGATGGGGGCTACGAGCAGTACTTC.